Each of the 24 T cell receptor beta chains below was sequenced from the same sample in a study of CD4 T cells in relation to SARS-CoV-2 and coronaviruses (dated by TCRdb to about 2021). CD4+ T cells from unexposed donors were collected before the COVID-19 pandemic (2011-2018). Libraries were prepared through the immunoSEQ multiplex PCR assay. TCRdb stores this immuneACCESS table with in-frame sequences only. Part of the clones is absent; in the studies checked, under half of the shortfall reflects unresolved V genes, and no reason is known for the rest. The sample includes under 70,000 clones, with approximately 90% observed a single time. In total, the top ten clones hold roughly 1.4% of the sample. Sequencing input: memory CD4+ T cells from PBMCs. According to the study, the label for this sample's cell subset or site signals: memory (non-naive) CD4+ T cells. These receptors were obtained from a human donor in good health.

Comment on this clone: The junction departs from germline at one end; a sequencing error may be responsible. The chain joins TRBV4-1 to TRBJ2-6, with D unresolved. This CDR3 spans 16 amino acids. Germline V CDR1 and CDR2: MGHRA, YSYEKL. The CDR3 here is CASRQGMGPGANVLTF. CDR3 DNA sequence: TGCGCCAGCAGACAAGGAATGGGCCCTGGGGCCAACGTCCTGACTTTC.

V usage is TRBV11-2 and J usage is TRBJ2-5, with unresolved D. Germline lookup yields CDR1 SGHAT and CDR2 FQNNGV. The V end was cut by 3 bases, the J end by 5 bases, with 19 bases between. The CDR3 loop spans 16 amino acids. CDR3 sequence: CASSLSVTSIRETQYF. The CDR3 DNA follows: TGTGCCAGCAGCTTGAGTGTGACATCAATTAGGGAGACCCAGTACTTC.

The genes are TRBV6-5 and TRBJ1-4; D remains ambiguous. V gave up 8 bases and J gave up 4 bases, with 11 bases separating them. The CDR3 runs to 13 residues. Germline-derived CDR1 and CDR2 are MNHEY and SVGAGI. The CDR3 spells CASLGRVNEKLFF. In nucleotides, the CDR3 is TGTGCCAGCCTAGGACGGGTTAATGAAAAACTGTTTTTT.

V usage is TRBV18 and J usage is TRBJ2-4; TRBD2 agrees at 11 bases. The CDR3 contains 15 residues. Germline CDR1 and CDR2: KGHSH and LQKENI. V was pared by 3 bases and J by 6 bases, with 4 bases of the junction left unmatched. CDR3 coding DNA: TGTGCCAGCTCACCGGCCGGGACTAGCGGAAACATTCAGTACTTC. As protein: CASSPAGTSGNIQYF.

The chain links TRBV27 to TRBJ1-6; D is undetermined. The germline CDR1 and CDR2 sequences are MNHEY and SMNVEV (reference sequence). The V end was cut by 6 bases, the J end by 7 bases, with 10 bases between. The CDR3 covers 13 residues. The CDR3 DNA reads TGTGCCAGCAGCAGAATTGTGAATTCACCCCTCCACTTT. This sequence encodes CASSRIVNSPLHF.

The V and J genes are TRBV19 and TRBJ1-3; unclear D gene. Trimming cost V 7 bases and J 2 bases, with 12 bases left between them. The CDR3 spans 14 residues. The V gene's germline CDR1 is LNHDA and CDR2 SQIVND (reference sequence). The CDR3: CASKEFGAGNTIYF. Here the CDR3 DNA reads TGTGCCAGTAAGGAGTTCGGGGCTGGAAACACCATATATTTT.

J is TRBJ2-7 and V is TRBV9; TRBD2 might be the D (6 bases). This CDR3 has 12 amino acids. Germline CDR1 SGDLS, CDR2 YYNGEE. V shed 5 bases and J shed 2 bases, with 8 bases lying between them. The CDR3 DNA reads TGTGCCAGCAGGACTAGACCCTACGAGCAGTACTTC. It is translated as CASRTRPYEQYF.

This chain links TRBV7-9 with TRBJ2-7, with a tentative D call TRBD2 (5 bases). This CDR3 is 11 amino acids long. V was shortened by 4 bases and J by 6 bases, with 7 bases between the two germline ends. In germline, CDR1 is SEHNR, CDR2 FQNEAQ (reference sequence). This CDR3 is CASSSGSEQYF. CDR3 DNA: TGTGCCAGCAGCTCGGGAAGCGAGCAGTACTTC.

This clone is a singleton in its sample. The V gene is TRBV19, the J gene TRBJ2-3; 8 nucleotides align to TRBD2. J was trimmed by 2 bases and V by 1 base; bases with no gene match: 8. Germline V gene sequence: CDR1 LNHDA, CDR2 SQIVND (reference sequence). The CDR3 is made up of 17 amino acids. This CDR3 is CASSIVSGSFLTDTQYF. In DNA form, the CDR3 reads TGTGCCAGTAGTATAGTGAGCGGGAGTTTTCTCACAGATACGCAGTATTTT.

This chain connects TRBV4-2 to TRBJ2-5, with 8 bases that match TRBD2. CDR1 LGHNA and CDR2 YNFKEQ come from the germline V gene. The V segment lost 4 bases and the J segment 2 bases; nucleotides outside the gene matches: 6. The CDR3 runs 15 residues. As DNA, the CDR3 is TGTGCCAGCAGCCTCACTAGCGGCTCTCAAGAGACCCAGTACTTC. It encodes CASSLTSGSQETQYF.

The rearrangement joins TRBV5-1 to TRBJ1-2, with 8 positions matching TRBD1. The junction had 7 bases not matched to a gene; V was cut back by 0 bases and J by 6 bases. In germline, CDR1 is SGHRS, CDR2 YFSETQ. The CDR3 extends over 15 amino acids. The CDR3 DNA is TGCGCCAGCAGCTTGGTGCAGGGGGCTTCCCATGGCTACACCTTC. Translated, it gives CASSLVQGASHGYTF.

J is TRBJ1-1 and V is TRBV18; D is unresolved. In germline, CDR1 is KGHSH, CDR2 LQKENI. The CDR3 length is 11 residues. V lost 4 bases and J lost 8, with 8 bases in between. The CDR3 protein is CASSRSGEAFF. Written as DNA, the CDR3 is TGTGCCAGCTCACGTTCAGGAGAAGCTTTCTTT.

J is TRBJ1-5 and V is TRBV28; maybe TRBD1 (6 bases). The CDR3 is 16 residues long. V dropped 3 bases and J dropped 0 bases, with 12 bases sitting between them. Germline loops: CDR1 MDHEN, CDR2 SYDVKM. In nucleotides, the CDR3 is TGTGCCAGCAGTTTGGGGGGGGCCGGTAGCAATCAGCCCCAGCATTTT. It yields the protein CASSLGGAGSNQPQHF. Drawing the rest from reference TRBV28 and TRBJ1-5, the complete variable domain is DVKVTQSSRYLVKRTGEKVFLECVQDMDHENMFWYRQDPGLGLRLIYFSYDVKMKEKGDIPEGYSVSREKKERFSLILESASTNQTSMYLCASSLGGAGSNQPQHFGDGTRLSIL.

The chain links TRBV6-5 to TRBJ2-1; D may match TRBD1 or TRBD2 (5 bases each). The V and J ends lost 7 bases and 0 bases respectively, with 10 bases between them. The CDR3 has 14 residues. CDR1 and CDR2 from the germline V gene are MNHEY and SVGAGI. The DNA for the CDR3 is TGTGCCAGCAACCGGGGCAGCTCCTACAATGAGCAGTTCTTC. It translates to CASNRGSSYNEQFF.

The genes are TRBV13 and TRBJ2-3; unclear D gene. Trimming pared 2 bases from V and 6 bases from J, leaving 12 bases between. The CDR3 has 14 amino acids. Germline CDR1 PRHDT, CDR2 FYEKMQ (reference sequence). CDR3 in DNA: TGTGCCAGCAGCTTACCCTTCAGCGTGGATACGCAGTATTTT. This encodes CASSLPFSVDTQYF.

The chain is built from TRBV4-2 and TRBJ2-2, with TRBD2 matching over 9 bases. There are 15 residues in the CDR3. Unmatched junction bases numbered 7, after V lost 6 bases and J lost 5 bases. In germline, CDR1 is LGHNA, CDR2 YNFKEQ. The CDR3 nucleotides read TGTGCCAGCAGGGGCTCTAGCGGGAAGACCGGGGAGCTGTTTTTT. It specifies CASRGSSGKTGELFF.

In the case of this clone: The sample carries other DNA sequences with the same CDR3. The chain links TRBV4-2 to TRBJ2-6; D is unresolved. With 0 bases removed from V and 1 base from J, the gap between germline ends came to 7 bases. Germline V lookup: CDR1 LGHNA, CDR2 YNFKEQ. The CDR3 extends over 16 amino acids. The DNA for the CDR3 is TGTGCCAGCAGCCAAGATGGGTCTTCTGGGGCCAACGTCCTGACTTTC. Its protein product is CASSQDGSSGANVLTF.

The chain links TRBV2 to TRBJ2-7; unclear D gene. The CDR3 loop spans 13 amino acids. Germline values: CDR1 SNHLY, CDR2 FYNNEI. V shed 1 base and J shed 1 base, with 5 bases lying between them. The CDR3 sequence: CASSEGLSYEQYF. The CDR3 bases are TGTGCCAGCAGTGAAGGCCTTTCCTACGAGCAGTACTTC.

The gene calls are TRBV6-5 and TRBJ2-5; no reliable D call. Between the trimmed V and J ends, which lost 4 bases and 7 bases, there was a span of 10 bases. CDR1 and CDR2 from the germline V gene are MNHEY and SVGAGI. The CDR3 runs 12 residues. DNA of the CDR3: TGTGCCAGCAGTTCTTCCCTAGGGACCCAGTACTTC. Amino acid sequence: CASSSSLGTQYF.

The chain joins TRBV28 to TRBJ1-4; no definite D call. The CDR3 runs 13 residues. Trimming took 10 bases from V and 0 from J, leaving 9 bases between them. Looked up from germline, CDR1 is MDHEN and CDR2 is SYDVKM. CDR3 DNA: TGTGCCACCGTGGGGACAACTAATGAAAAACTGTTTTTT. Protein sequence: CATVGTTNEKLFF.

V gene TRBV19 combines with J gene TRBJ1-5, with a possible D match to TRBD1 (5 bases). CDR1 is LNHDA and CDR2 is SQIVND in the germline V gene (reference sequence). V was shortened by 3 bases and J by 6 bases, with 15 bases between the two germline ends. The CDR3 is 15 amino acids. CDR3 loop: CASSIRQGRSQPQHF. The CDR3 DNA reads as TGTGCCAGTAGTATTCGGCAGGGCCGGAGTCAGCCCCAGCATTTT. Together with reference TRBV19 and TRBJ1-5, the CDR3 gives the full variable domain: DGGITQSPKYLFRKEGQNVTLSCEQNLNHDAMYWYRQDPGQGLRLIYYSQIVNDFQKGDIAEGYSVSREKKESFPLTVTSAQKNPTAFYLCASSIRQGRSQPQHFGDGTRLSIL.

The DNA of the CDR3 is TGCGCCAGCAGCTTGGACCCCAGTGGGGGCGGAGAGACCCAGTACTTC. Translated, it gives CASSLDPSGGGETQYF. The rearrangement links TRBV5-1 to TRBJ2-5, with D tentatively TRBD1 (6 bases). Germline values: CDR1 SGHRS, CDR2 YFSETQ. The CDR3 runs 16 residues. Trimming took off 0 bases at V and 4 bases at J, with 16 bases between the two ends. Looking up the rest from reference TRBV5-1 and TRBJ2-5 gives the full variable domain: KAGVTQTPRYLIKTRGQQVTLSCSPISGHRSVSWYQQTPGQGLQFLFEYFSETQRNKGNFPGRFSGRQFSNSRSEMNVSTLELGDSALYLCASSLDPSGGGETQYFGPGTRLLVL.

CDR3 residues: CASSSGTGNTIYF. CDR3 DNA: TGTGCCAGCAGCTCCGGGACGGGAAACACCATATATTTT. The V gene is TRBV6-4, the J gene TRBJ1-3; D may be TRBD1 (5 bases). CDR1 MRHNA and CDR2 SNTAGT come from the germline V gene. V dropped 6 bases and J dropped 4 bases, with 10 bases sitting between them. The CDR3 is 13 amino acids.

In DNA, the CDR3 is TGTGCCACCAGTGGCGGGCCTACCTACGAGCAGTACTTC. Its protein product is CATSGGPTYEQYF. The chain recombines TRBV24-1 with TRBJ2-7, with D tentatively TRBD2 (5 bases). The V end was cut by 5 bases, the J end by 2 bases, with 9 bases between. The CDR3 runs 13 residues. Germline loops: CDR1 KGHDR, CDR2 SFDVKD.